This TCR beta chain was captured in a study of blood T cell repertoires in COVID-19. Turning to the study itself: COVID-19 samples, acute and convalescent, were from the United States, Italy and Spain. Sources were T cells, B-cell-depleted T cells, or PBMCs; the material itself was cDNA or gDNA.

Looked up from germline, CDR1 is MGHRA and CDR2 is YSYEKL. The CDR3 is made up of 16 amino acids. V lost 4 bases to trimming and J lost 8 bases; unmatched junction nucleotides: 12. In the authors' methods: Estimation of nucleated cell counts was performed using reference gene primer amplification. The assay was immunoSEQ multiplex PCR, and TCRdb's table has in-frame clones only and misses some. V and J calls plus clone size are reproduced from that table; the DNA served to infer D and trimming. The profile shows roughly 200,000 clones, over 75% of them singletons. The V and J genes are TRBV4-1 and TRBJ2-1, with 9 bases fitting TRBD1. Material for sequencing was peripheral blood. The sequence came from a man between 65 and 85 years old with active or convalescent COVID-19. The CDR3 reads CASSPLDRGRSDEQFF. The CDR3 DNA follows: TGCGCCAGCAGCCCATTGGACAGGGGAAGGTCGGATGAGCAGTTCTTC.